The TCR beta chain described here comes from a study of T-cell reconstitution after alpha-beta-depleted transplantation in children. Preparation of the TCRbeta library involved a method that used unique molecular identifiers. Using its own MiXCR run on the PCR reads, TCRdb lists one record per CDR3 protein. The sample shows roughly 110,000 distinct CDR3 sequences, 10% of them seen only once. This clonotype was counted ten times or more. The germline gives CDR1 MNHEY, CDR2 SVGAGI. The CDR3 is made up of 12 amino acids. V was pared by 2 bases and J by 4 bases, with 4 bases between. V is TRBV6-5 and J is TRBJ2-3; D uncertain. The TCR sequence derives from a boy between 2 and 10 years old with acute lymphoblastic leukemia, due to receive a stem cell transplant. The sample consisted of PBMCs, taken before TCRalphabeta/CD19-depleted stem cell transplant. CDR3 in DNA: TGTGCCAGCAGTTACCCACCAGATACGCAGTATTTT. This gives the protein CASSYPPDTQYF.